A single sample gave rise to the 8 T cell receptor beta chains below, sequenced in a study of blood T cell repertoires in COVID-19. The protocol was immunoSEQ multiplex PCR, while the TCRdb copy is restricted to in-frame clones and leaves out a portion. The sample has some 50,000 clones, 55% to 70% seen once. The specimen was peripheral blood. These receptors all come from a woman in her 70s with acute or convalescent COVID-19.

V and J are TRBV6-5 and TRBJ2-7; D is unclear. Trimming took 6 bases from V and 3 from J, leaving 6 bases between them. CDR3 length: 11 residues. Germline-derived CDR1 and CDR2 are MNHEY and SVGAGI. Written as DNA, the CDR3 is TGTGCCAGCAGCGGGTACTACGAGCAGTACTTC. Translation: CASSGYYEQYF.

This chain connects TRBV7-8 to TRBJ2-1; possible D gene TRBD2, 5 bases. This CDR3 is 15 amino acids long. The V gene lost 4 bases and the J gene lost 0 bases, with 10 bases spanning the gap. The germline V gene has CDR1 SGHVS and CDR2 FQNEAQ. In DNA form, the CDR3 reads TGTGCCAGCAGCTCCCAACGGGGCTCCTACAATGAGCAGTTCTTC. Amino acids: CASSSQRGSYNEQFF. Full variable domain (missing parts from reference TRBV7-8 and TRBJ2-1): GAGVSQSPRYKVAKRGQDVALRCDPISGHVSLFWYQQALGQGPEFLTYFQNEAQLDKSGLPSDRFFAERPEGSVSTLKIQRTQQEDSAVYLCASSSQRGSYNEQFFGPGTRLTVL.

The chain joins TRBV21-1 to TRBJ2-7; TRBD1 was called by the table and not checked on the DNA. TRBV21-1 is a pseudogene segment. This CDR3 comprises 16 residues. CDR3 DNA sequence: TGTGCCAGCAGCGTCCGGACAGGGAGCGACTCCTACGAGCAGTACTTC. This sequence encodes CASSVRTGSDSYEQYF.

This chain uses TRBV6-5 with TRBJ2-7, with 9 bases matching TRBD1. V was clipped by 7 bases and J by 4 bases; unmatched bases: 8. Germline V gene data show CDR1 as MNHEY and CDR2 as SVGAGI. This CDR3 has 14 residues. The CDR3 coding sequence is TGTGCCAGCACCACTCGGGACAGGGATTACGAGCAGTACTTC. It is translated as CASTTRDRDYEQYF.

This clone was picked up a small number of times. CDR3 loop: CATSSGLAATDTQYF. DNA of the CDR3: TGTGCCACCAGCTCTGGACTAGCCGCCACAGATACGCAGTATTTT. The chain employs TRBV15 and TRBJ2-3; 8 positions match TRBD2. This CDR3 comprises 15 residues. CDR1 is LNHNV and CDR2 is YYDKDF in the germline V gene (reference sequence). V was pared by 5 bases and J by 2 bases, with 6 bases of the junction left unmatched. Filled out from reference TRBV15 and TRBJ2-3, the complete variable domain reads DAMVIQNPRYQVTQFGKPVTLSCSQTLNHNVMYWYQQKSSQAPKLLFHYYDKDFNNEADTPDNFQSRRPNTSFCFLDIRSPGLGDTAMYLCATSSGLAATDTQYFGPGTRLTVL.

This clone occurred many times. V gene TRBV29-1 combines with J gene TRBJ1-6, with TRBD1 identical over 8 bases. The CDR3 contains 13 residues. The V and J ends lost 7 bases and 8 bases, in that order; junction bases with no gene match: 7. In germline, CDR1 is SQVTM, CDR2 ANQGSEA. This chain's CDR3 is CSAASDRDSPLHF. In DNA form, the CDR3 reads TGCAGCGCCGCCTCGGACAGGGATTCACCCCTCCACTTT. Full variable domain (outside the CDR3, taken from reference TRBV29-1 and TRBJ1-6): SAVISQKPSRDICQRGTSLTIQCQVDSQVTMMFWYRQQPGQSLTLIATANQGSEATYESGFVIDKFPISRPNLTFSTLTVSNMSPEDSSIYLCSAASDRDSPLHFGNGTRLTVT.

The genes are TRBV9 and TRBJ1-5; D is unclear. CDR1 is SGDLS, CDR2 YYNGEE, per germline. The CDR3 spans 14 residues. The V end lost 3 bases, the J end lost 2 bases, and 9 bases lay between the germline ends. Here the CDR3 reads CASSGGGGNQPQHF. The CDR3 DNA sequence: TGTGCCAGCAGCGGAGGCGGCGGCAATCAGCCCCAGCATTTT.

This chain uses TRBV6-5 with TRBJ1-1, with D tentatively TRBD1 (6 bases). There are 14 residues in the CDR3. Per the germline V gene, CDR1 is MNHEY and CDR2 is SVGAGI. Trimming left V 8 bases short and J 0 bases short, with 13 bases between. The CDR3, as DNA: TGTGCCAGCGCTCGTACAGGGTTGAACACTGAAGCTTTCTTT. Its protein is CASARTGLNTEAFF.